A single sample gave rise to the 2 T cell receptor beta chains below, sequenced in a study of shared clonotypes between healthy human individuals. Sequencing was performed with immunoSEQ multiplex PCR; in TCRdb, only in-frame clones are kept and a portion is missing. The repertoire consists of approximately 2.3 million clones, with over 85% occurring once and the leading ten covering around 0.4%. The sample comprised naive CD4+ T cells from PBMCs. Subset specified: CD45RA+ positively selected. Receptors were obtained from a man between 18 and 29 years old in good health. Some clones in this sample may be carry-over from other donors' samples.

The CDR3 loop reads CATSRGRAASMYGYTF. The CDR3 DNA is TGTGCCACCAGCAGAGGAAGAGCAGCCTCGATGTATGGCTACACCTTC. The chain joins TRBV15 to TRBJ1-2; D not certain. The V end was cut by 1 base, the J end by 5 bases, with 17 bases between. CDR1 and CDR2 from the germline V gene are LNHNV and YYDKDF (reference sequence). The CDR3 covers 16 residues.

This clone was counted a single time. This chain links TRBV29-1 with TRBJ1-2; D might be TRBD1 (5 bases). Trimming shortened V by 5 bases and J by 0 bases, and 7 bases separated the two germline ends. The CDR3 covers 12 residues. Germline loops: CDR1 SQVTM, CDR2 ANQGSEA. CDR3 sequence (DNA): TGCAGCGTTTGGGGGGCTAACTATGGCTACACCTTC. It specifies CSVWGANYGYTF.